This is a list of T cell receptor beta chains from one sample in a study of blood T cell repertoires in COVID-19. Data came from immunoSEQ multiplex PCR; TCRdb stores just in-frame clones and leaves some out. The sample shows 110,000 to 150,000 clones, around nine tenths of them seen only once. Source material: peripheral blood. Every receptor here comes from a human donor in a cohort sampled during active COVID-19. CDR3s include the opening cysteine and the closing phenylalanine or tryptophan. Fields, in order: J gene, CDR3 length, D gene, clone size, V gene, CDR3 DNA, CDR3 protein. The D gene is left open where the match is weak. A clone size is listed for some rows: how often the clone was seen (once, few, many), or a class if it is expanded.

TRBJ2-7 | 14 | . | . | TRBV2 | TGTGCCAGCAGTGAAGGTGGTAGCTCCTACGAGCAGTACTTC | CASSEGGSSYEQYF
TRBJ2-3 | 17 | TRBD2 | . | TRBV2 | TGTGCCAGCAGGGAGCCTAGCGGCGAAACTAGCACAGATACGCAGTATTTT | CASREPSGETSTDTQYF
TRBJ1-2 | 14 | . | . | TRBV4-1 | TGCGCCAGCAGCCATTTACAGGGAAGCTATGGCTACACCTTC | CASSHLQGSYGYTF
TRBJ2-4 | 21 | TRBD2 | . | TRBV4-1 | TGCGCCAGCAGCCAAGTATTGGGGACTAGCGGGAGGGCCCTCACCAAAAACATTCAGTACTTC | CASSQVLGTSGRALTKNIQYF
TRBJ2-3 | 17 | TRBD2 | . | TRBV6-1 | TGTGCCAGCAGTGACCAAAGACTAGCGGGAGTGGCAGATACGCAGTATTTT | CASSDQRLAGVADTQYF
TRBJ2-5 | 12 | . | . | TRBV30 | TGTGCCTGGCGAGGTTTCGGTGAGACCCAGTACTTC | CAWRGFGETQYF
TRBJ2-1 | 15 | TRBD2 | . | TRBV28 | TGTGCCAGCAGTTTCGGCGGGAGGCCTCCCAATGAGCAGTTCTTC | CASSFGGRPPNEQFF
TRBJ1-5 | 17 | . | . | TRBV27 | TGTGCCAGCAGTTTAAAGGGACACTTGCAAGGCAATCAGCCCCAGCATTTT | CASSLKGHLQGNQPQHF
TRBJ2-7 | 15 | TRBD2 | . | TRBV7-2 | TGTGCCAGCAGCGCCGGGGGCGCGGGGGGCTACGAGCAGTACTTC | CASSAGGAGGYEQYF
TRBJ1-3 | 16 | . | once | TRBV30 | TGTGCCTGGAGTGGCCCAGACAGGACCGTAGGAAACACCATATATTTT | CAWSGPDRTVGNTIYF
TRBJ2-7 | 13 | TRBD1 | . | TRBV5-4 | TGTGCCAGCAGCTTGGCGACAGGGGGAGAACAGTACTTC | CASSLATGGEQYF
TRBJ2-3 | 19 | TRBD2 | . | TRBV5-1 | TGCGCCAGCAGCTTGTATGAGCTAGCGGGAGGAAAGAGCACAGATACGCAGTATTTT | CASSLYELAGGKSTDTQYF
TRBJ1-6 | 16 | . | . | TRBV7-2 | TGTGCCAGCAGCTTAGCCGACTGGTTTAATAATTCACCCCTCCACTTT | CASSLADWFNNSPLHF
TRBJ2-2 | 12 | . | . | TRBV18 | TGTGCCAGCTCACCACAGCGGGGGGAGCTGTTTTTT | CASSPQRGELFF
TRBJ1-1 | 15 | . | . | TRBV27 | TGTGCCAGCCGGTCCAAAAAACAGGTGAACACTGAAGCTTTCTTT | CASRSKKQVNTEAFF
TRBJ2-1 | 17 | TRBD2 | . | TRBV2 | TGTGCCAGCAGAAAGAGCACTAGCGGGGGGGCCGGGGATGAGCAGTTCTTC | CASRKSTSGGAGDEQFF
TRBJ2-3 | 13 | TRBD2 | . | TRBV12-3/TRBV12-4 | TGTGCCAGCGGGGGACTACTCACAGATACGCAGTATTTT | CASGGLLTDTQYF
TRBJ1-2 | 14 | TRBD1 | once | TRBV5-5 | TGTGCCAGCAGACCGACAGGGGGCAACTATGGCTACACCTTC | CASRPTGGNYGYTF
TRBJ2-7 | 13 | TRBD1 | once | TRBV6-5 | TGTGCCAGCACAAAGGACAGGGGTTACGAGCAGTACTTC | CASTKDRGYEQYF
TRBJ2-6 | 17 | TRBD1 | once | TRBV9 | TGTGCCAGCAGCGTAGGACAGGGTAACTCTGGGGCCAACGTCCTGACTTTC | CASSVGQGNSGANVLTF
TRBJ2-7 | 15 | TRBD2 | . | TRBV5-1 | TGCGCCAGCAGCATCGAGGGTAGCGGGGTGGGCGAGCAGTACTTC | CASSIEGSGVGEQYF
TRBJ2-1 | 19 | . | . | TRBV14 | TGTGCCAGCAGCCAAGTTTTAGGAAAGGGGCCGATGTCGGGGGATGAGCAGTTCTTC | CASSQVLGKGPMSGDEQFF
TRBJ1-2 | 14 | . | . | TRBV28 | TGTGCCAGCAGTACCGCCACGGCGAGGCTTGGCTACACCTTC | CASSTATARLGYTF
TRBJ2-3 | 15 | . | . | TRBV14 | TGTGCCAGCAGCCAACGACTAAGTTTACTAGATACGCAGTATTTT | CASSQRLSLLDTQYF
TRBJ2-7 | 11 | . | . | TRBV7-8 | TGTGCCAGCAGCTTAGCGCGGGAGCAGTACTTC | CASSLAREQYF
TRBJ1-3 | 15 | . | once | TRBV28 | TGTGCCAGCAGTGGCGGGATTCTCTCTGGAAACACCATATATTTT | CASSGGILSGNTIYF
TRBJ1-2 | 13 | . | . | TRBV27 | TGTGCCAGCAGTTTGGAGGGGTTTAATGGCTACACCTTC | CASSLEGFNGYTF
TRBJ2-3 | 15 | TRBD2 | . | TRBV27 | TGTGCCAGCAGCTTCAATAGCGGGAGGGGGGATACGCAGTATTTT | CASSFNSGRGDTQYF
TRBJ2-5 | 12 | TRBD2 | . | TRBV15 | TGTGCCACCCCGGGGGGGCGGGAGACCCAGTACTTC | CATPGGRETQYF
TRBJ2-3 | 15 | . | once | TRBV7-9 | TGTGCCAGCAGCTTAGACGGAGCAAGCACAGATACGCAGTATTTT | CASSLDGASTDTQYF
TRBJ2-1 | 16 | TRBD2 | . | TRBV6-5 | TGTGCCAGCAGTTACACCGGAACTAGCGGAACCAATGAGCAGTTCTTC | CASSYTGTSGTNEQFF
TRBJ2-7 | 14 | . | . | TRBV4-1 | TGCGCCAGCAGCCAAGATAGGGGTTCCTACGAGCAGTACTTC | CASSQDRGSYEQYF
TRBJ1-2 | 14 | . | . | TRBV30 | TGTGCCTGGAGTCGCCCGGGGACTGGGAGTGGCTACACCTTC | CAWSRPGTGSGYTF
TRBJ2-6 | 15 | . | . | TRBV2 | TGTGCCAGCAGTGACGGGGTCTCTGGGGCCAACGTCCTGACTTTC | CASSDGVSGANVLTF
TRBJ1-1 | 16 | TRBD1 | . | TRBV9 | TGTGCCAGCAGCGGGGACAGGGCTGACATGAACACTGAAGCTTTCTTT | CASSGDRADMNTEAFF
TRBJ2-7 | 16 | TRBD1 | . | TRBV5-1 | TGCGCCAGCAGCCCGTGGCGGGGACAGGGGGCTCGGGAGCAGTACTTC | CASSPWRGQGAREQYF
TRBJ1-2 | 13 | TRBD1 | . | TRBV5-8 | TGTGCCAGCACATGGGGACAGTACTATGGCTACACCTTC | CASTWGQYYGYTF
TRBJ2-5 | 15 | . | . | TRBV5-1 | TGCGCCAGCAGCTCGTTAGGACAGCCCCAAGAGACCCAGTACTTC | CASSSLGQPQETQYF
TRBJ2-5 | 17 | . | . | TRBV3-1/TRBV3-2 | TGTGCCAGCAGCCACGCCCTGGGGGGGGGCCTAGGGGAGACCCAGTACTTC | CASSHALGGGLGETQYF
TRBJ1-3 | 15 | . | once | TRBV6-5 | TGTGCCAGCAGTTACTCGGCCAGGGCTGGAAACACCATATATTTT | CASSYSARAGNTIYF
TRBJ2-2 | 16 | . | . | TRBV5-6 | TGTGCCAGCAGCTCCCCCGGACTCGATAACACCGGGGAGCTGTTTTTT | CASSSPGLDNTGELFF
TRBJ2-5 | 15 | TRBD2 | . | TRBV7-9 | TGTGCCAGCAGCTCCGGGACTAGCTCTCAAGAGACCCAGTACTTC | CASSSGTSSQETQYF
TRBJ2-4 | 14 | . | . | TRBV4-1 | TGCGCCAGCAGCCCCCGGGAACCCAAAAACATTCAGTACTTC | CASSPREPKNIQYF
TRBJ2-6 | 20 | . | . | TRBV11-3 | TGTGCCAGCAGCCGCAGATCCGCGAGGGAAGAGGACTCTGGGGCCAACGTCCTGACTTTC | CASSRRSAREEDSGANVLTF
TRBJ2-4 | 12 | TRBD1 | . | TRBV4-1 | TGCGCCAGCAGCCAAGTGGACAGGCCCCAGTACTTC | CASSQVDRPQYF
TRBJ1-1 | 14 | . | many | TRBV19 | TGTGCCAGTAGTGCGGGACGGATGAACACTGAAGCTTTCTTT | CASSAGRMNTEAFF
TRBJ1-1 | 14 | TRBD1 | . | TRBV18 | TGTGCCAGCTCACCAAGGACAGGGAACACTGAAGCTTTCTTT | CASSPRTGNTEAFF
TRBJ2-5 | 12 | . | once | TRBV29-1 | TGCAGCGTGCAACAGGGCTCAGAGACCCAGTACTTC | CSVQQGSETQYF
TRBJ2-5 | 15 | . | . | TRBV5-4 | TGTGCCAGCAGCGCGGACCTAGCGCTCCAAGAGACCCAGTACTTC | CASSADLALQETQYF
TRBJ1-2 | 13 | . | once | TRBV3-1/TRBV3-2 | TGTGCCAGCAGCCTGGCGGGGGCTGGGGGCTACACCTTC | CASSLAGAGGYTF
TRBJ2-1 | 11 | TRBD1 | . | TRBV29-1 | TGCAGCGTCTCAGGGGGCAATGAGCAGTTCTTC | CSVSGGNEQFF
TRBJ2-1 | 15 | TRBD2 | . | TRBV28 | TGTGCCAGCAGTCAGACTAGCGGGAGTCCCAATGAGCAGTTCTTC | CASSQTSGSPNEQFF
TRBJ2-7 | 11 | TRBD2 | . | TRBV28 | TGTGCCGTCGTGGGGGGGTACGAGCAGTACTTC | CAVVGGYEQYF